In this sample, the clone carrying this T cell receptor beta chain turned up a few times. The antigen is undetermined. The record originates from a study of cytomegalovirus exposure and HLA in healthy donors. Study as a whole: A previous analysis identified 95 million to 140 million unique TCR beta sequences derived from roughly 180 million T cells. Study observations and caveats: Data from an earlier analysis indicated that most TCR beta V segments were productive either about 87% or about 30% of the time. High specificity and sensitivity for cytomegalovirus status were reported for the classifier. For TCR beta chains, V- and J-gene trimming was later linked to a missense DCLRE1C variant.

The PCR used 60 Vbeta and 13 Jbeta primers. Assay used: immunoSEQ multiplex PCR; TCRdb lists only in-frame clones, some missing. The table shows some 65,000 clones, with roughly 70% occurring only once. This CDR3 region has 14 residues. CDR1 and CDR2 from the germline V gene are SGHTA and FQGTGA. V was clipped by 4 bases and J by 1 base; unmatched bases: 3. The chain uses TRBV7-3 and TRBJ1-1, with 7 bases that match TRBD1. Sequenced: PBMCs. This TCR came from a woman aged 30 to 39 in good health and CMV-seronegative. CDR3 coding DNA: TGTGCCAGCAGCTCAGGACAGGCGAACACTGAAGCTTTCTTT. Its translation: CASSSGQANTEAFF.